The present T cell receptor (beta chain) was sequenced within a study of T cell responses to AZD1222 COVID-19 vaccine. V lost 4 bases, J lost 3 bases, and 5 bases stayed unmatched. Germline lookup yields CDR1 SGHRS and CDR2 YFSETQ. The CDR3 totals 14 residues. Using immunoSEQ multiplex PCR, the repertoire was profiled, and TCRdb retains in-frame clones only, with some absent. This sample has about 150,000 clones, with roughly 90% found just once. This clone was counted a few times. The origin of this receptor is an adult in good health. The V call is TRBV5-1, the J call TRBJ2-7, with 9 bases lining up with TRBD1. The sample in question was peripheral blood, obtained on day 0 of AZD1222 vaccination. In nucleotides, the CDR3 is TGCGCCAGCAGCCCGGGACAGGGCCTCTACGAGCAGTACTTC. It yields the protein CASSPGQGLYEQYF.